The following is a T cell receptor beta chain sequence with its context. What it binds is not known. Profiled with immunoSEQ multiplex PCR; TCRdb holds only in-frame clones, not every one. Found here are around 60,000 clones, 90% to 96% of them singletons; the top ten hold 1% to 1.5%. The data are from a study of cytomegalovirus exposure and HLA in healthy donors. The CDR3 is 14 residues long. CDR1 and CDR2 from the germline V gene are MDHEN and SYDVKM. General observations from the study: Diagnosis of cytomegalovirus status made by the classifier reportedly showed high specificity and sensitivity. The study labeled 164 TCR beta chains cytomegalovirus-associated. In the 95 to 150 validation repertoires, a later analysis found that first-cohort TCR clusters tended to co-occur.

This clonotype originated in a woman younger than 35 in good health and CMV-seronegative. Specimen: PBMCs. This rearrangement joins TRBV28 to TRBJ2-3; 8 bases map to TRBD2. The CDR3 bases are TGTGCAAGCGTAGCGGGGTACCGCACAGATACGCAGTATTTT. Translating gives CASVAGYRTDTQYF.